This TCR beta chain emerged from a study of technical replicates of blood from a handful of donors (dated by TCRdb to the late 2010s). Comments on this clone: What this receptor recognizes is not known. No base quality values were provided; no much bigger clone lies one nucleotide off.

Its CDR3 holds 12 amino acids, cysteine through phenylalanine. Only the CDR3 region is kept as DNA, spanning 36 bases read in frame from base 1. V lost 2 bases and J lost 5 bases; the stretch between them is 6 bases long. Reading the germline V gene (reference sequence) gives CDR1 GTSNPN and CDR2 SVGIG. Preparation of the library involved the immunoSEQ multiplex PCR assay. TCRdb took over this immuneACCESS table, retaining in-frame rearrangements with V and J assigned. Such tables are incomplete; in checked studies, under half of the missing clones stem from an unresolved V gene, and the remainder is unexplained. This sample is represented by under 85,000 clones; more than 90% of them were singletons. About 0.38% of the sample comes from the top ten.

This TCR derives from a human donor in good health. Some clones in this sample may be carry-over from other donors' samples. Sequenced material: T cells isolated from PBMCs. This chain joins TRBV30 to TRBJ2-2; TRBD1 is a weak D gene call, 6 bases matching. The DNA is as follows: TGTGCCTGGAGTAGGGGGACCGGGGAGCTGTTTTTT. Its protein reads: CAWSRGTGELFF.